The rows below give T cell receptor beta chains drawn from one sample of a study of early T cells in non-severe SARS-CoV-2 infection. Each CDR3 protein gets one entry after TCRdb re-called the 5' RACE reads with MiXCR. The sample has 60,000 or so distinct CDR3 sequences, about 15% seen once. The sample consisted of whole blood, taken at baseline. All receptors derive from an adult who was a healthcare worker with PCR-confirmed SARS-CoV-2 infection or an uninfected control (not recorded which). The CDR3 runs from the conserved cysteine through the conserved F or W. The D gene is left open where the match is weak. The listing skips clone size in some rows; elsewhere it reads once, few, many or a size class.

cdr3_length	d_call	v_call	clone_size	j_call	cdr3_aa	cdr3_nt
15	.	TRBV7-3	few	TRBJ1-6	CASSREPDSNSPLHF	TGTGCCAGCAGCCGAGAGCCGGACAGTAATTCACCCCTCCACTTT
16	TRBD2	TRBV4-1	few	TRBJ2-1	CASSQPIAGGTNEQFF	TGCGCCAGCAGCCAACCGATAGCGGGGGGTACCAATGAGCAGTTCTTC
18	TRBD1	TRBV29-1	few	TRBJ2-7	CSVLPLAGTGGHSYEQYF	TGCAGCGTCCTACCCCTCGCCGGGACAGGGGGCCACTCCTACGAGCAGTACTTC
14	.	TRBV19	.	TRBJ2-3	CASSQTGYTDTQYF	TGTGCCAGTAGCCAAACAGGGTACACAGATACGCAGTATTTT
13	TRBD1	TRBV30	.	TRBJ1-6	CAWEGDRGSPLHF	TGTGCCTGGGAAGGTGACAGGGGCTCACCCCTCCACTTT
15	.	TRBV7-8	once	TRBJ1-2	CASSPLTDINYGYTF	TGTGCCAGCAGCCCCCTGACGGATATCAACTATGGCTACACCTTC
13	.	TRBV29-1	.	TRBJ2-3	CSVGVTGPDTQYF	TGCAGCGTTGGTGTTACAGGGCCAGATACGCAGTATTTT
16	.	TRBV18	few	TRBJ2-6	CASSPPRVSGANVLTF	TGTGCCAGCTCACCACCGAGGGTCTCTGGGGCCAACGTCCTGACTTTC
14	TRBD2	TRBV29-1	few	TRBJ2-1	CSVVEGAGDNEQFF	TGCAGCGTTGTCGAGGGAGCGGGGGACAATGAGCAGTTCTTC
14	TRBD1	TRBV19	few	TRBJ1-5	CASSRDRVWQPQHF	TGTGCCAGTAGTAGGGACAGGGTTTGGCAGCCCCAGCATTTT
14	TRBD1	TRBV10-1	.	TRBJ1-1	CASSAEQGSTEAFF	TGCGCCAGCAGTGCAGAACAGGGGAGTACTGAAGCTTTCTTT
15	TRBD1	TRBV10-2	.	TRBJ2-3	CASRRTGDYTDTQYF	TGCGCCAGCAGGAGGACAGGGGACTACACAGATACGCAGTATTTT
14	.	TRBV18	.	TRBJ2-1	CASSPRQEYNEQFF	TGTGCCAGCTCACCACGACAGGAGTACAATGAGCAGTTCTTC
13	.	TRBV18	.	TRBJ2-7	CASSDTDSYEQYF	TGTGCCAGCTCAGACACGGATTCCTACGAGCAGTACTTC
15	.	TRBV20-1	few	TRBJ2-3	CSAERNGKGTDTQYF	TGCAGTGCGGAAAGAAACGGCAAGGGCACAGATACGCAGTATTTT
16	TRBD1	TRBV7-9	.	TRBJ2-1	CASSLGAGTGGGEQFF	TGTGCCAGCAGCTTAGGGGCCGGGACAGGGGGAGGTGAGCAGTTCTTC
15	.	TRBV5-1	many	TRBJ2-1	CASSRDSVSFNEQFF	TGCGCCAGCAGCCGCGACAGCGTAAGCTTCAATGAGCAGTTCTTC
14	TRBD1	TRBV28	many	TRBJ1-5	CASRDSYSNQPQHF	TGTGCCAGCCGGGACAGCTATAGCAATCAGCCCCAGCATTTT
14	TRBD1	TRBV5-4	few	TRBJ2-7	CASSSRGLSDEQYF	TGTGCCAGCAGCTCCAGGGGGCTTAGCGACGAGCAGTACTTC
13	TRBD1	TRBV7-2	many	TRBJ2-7	CASSTRTGWEQYF	TGTGCCAGCAGCACAAGGACAGGATGGGAGCAGTACTTC
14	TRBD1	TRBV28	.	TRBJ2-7	CASSGGQGRWEQYF	TGTGCCAGCAGTGGAGGACAGGGCCGGTGGGAGCAGTACTTC
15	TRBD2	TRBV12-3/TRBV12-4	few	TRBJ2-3	CASSLRSGTADTQYF	TGTGCCAGCAGTTTAAGGAGCGGGACCGCAGATACGCAGTATTTT
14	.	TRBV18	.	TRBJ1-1	CASSPLDTNTEAFF	TGTGCCAGCTCACCTCTGGACACCAACACTGAAGCTTTCTTT
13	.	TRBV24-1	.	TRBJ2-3	CATSDVNEDTQYF	TGTGCCACCAGTGATGTGAATGAGGATACGCAGTATTTT
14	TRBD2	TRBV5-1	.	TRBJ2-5	CASSPGGPKETQYF	TGCGCCAGCAGCCCGGGAGGCCCTAAAGAGACCCAGTACTTC
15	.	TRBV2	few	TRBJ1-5	CASSEGRDGNQPQHF	TGTGCCAGCAGTGAAGGCAGGGATGGCAATCAGCCCCAGCATTTT
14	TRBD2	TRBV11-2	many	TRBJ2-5	CASSLFGGRETQYF	TGTGCCAGCAGCTTATTTGGCGGGAGGGAGACCCAGTACTTC
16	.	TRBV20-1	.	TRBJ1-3	CSARPRRDSHLNTIYF	TGCAGTGCTAGACCTCGGAGAGACAGCCATTTAAACACCATATATTTT
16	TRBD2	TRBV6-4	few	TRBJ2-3	CASSDSSGGGTDTQYF	TGTGCCAGCAGTGACTCTAGCGGGGGGGGCACAGATACGCAGTATTTT
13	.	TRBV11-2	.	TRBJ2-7	CASRSVKTYEQYF	TGTGCCAGCAGATCGGTGAAAACCTACGAGCAGTACTTC
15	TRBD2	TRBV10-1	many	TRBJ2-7	CASSWTSGNTYEQYF	TGCGCCAGCAGTTGGACTAGCGGGAATACCTACGAGCAGTACTTC
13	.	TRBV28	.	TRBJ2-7	CASSLGGRQEQYF	TGTGCCAGCAGTTTAGGGGGCAGGCAGGAGCAGTACTTC
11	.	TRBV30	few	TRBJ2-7	CAWSVRYEQYF	TGTGCCTGGAGTGTCCGCTACGAGCAGTACTTC
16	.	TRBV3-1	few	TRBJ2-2	CASSQLEEIITGELFF	TGTGCCAGCAGCCAATTAGAGGAGATAATCACCGGGGAGCTGTTTTTT
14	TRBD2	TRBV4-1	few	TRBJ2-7	CASSLGLAGVEQYF	TGCGCCAGCAGCTTAGGACTAGCGGGAGTTGAGCAGTACTTC
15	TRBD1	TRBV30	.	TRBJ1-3	CAGRDRIFSGNTIYF	TGTGCCGGACGGGACAGGATATTCTCTGGAAACACCATATATTTT
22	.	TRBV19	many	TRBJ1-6	CASNSEGMAGPRYISSDSPLHF	TGTGCCAGTAACTCCGAGGGTATGGCGGGACCGCGCTACATATCATCGGATTCACCCCTCCACTTT
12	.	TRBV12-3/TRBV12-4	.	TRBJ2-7	CASSSSTYEQYF	TGTGCCAGCAGTTCCTCGACCTACGAGCAGTACTTC
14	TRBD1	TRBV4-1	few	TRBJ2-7	CASSQETGGYEQYF	TGCGCCAGCAGCCAGGAGACAGGGGGCTACGAGCAGTACTTC
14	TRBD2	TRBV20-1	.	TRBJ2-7	CSAVGLAARYEQYF	TGCAGTGCTGTGGGACTAGCGGCCCGCTACGAGCAGTACTTC